The sequence of this T cell receptor beta chain was determined in a study of early T cells in non-severe SARS-CoV-2 infection. Study at large: Sequenced material consisted of bulk RNA (from unsorted whole blood), and chains were unpaired.

This clonotype was observed many times. The antigen is not known. Individual cDNA molecules each received unique molecular identifiers attached to them. TCRdb re-called the 5' RACE reads through MiXCR, storing one row per CDR3 protein. Among approximately 39,000 distinct CDR3 sequences, roughly 4.4% were seen once, and the ten largest hold roughly 17%. Findings and limits, study-wide: The VDJdb matching leaned toward anti-spike CD8 responses and overlooked private and CD4 specificities.

Material for sequencing was whole blood. The receptor's source is an adult who was a healthcare worker with PCR-confirmed SARS-CoV-2 infection or an uninfected control (not recorded which).

The CDR3 here is CASSLVGGKSSYNEQFF. CDR3 in DNA: TGCGCCAGCAGCTTGGTTGGAGGGAAAAGCTCCTACAATGAGCAGTTCTTC. This sequence joins TRBV5-1 and TRBJ2-1; tentatively, D is TRBD2 (6 bases). V gave up 0 bases and J gave up 0 bases, with 13 bases separating them. The CDR3 covers 17 residues. CDR1 is SGHRS and CDR2 is YFSETQ in the germline V gene.